The 6 T cell receptor beta chains listed next were all sequenced from one sample in a study of blood T cell repertoires in COVID-19. Repertoires were generated with immunoSEQ multiplex PCR, while TCRdb's copy carries only in-frame clones and drops some. The repertoire holds some 130,000 clones, about 78% seen once, with 11% in the top ten. The sample consisted of peripheral blood. Receptor source: a man aged 55-75 years who had recovered from COVID-19.

The sample holds many counts of this clone. The V gene is TRBV4-1, the J gene TRBJ1-1; no clear D gene. Trimming removed 0 bases from V and 0 bases from J, with 14 bases in between. From germline, CDR1 is MGHRA and CDR2 YSYEKL. The CDR3 is made up of 17 amino acids. CDR3 protein: CASSQDGRNLMNTEAFF. In nucleotides, the CDR3 is TGCGCCAGCAGCCAAGATGGCAGAAACCTCATGAACACTGAAGCTTTCTTT.

The gene calls are TRBV19 and TRBJ1-5; D gene unclear. Per germline, CDR1 LNHDA and CDR2 SQIVND (reference sequence). Deletions cut 6 bases from V and 2 bases from J, with 17 bases between. This CDR3 is 16 amino acids long. The CDR3 reads CASSQTPGLGNQPQHF. Here the CDR3 DNA reads TGTGCCAGTAGCCAAACCCCCGGGTTGGGCAATCAGCCCCAGCATTTT.

The rearrangement links TRBV27 to TRBJ2-5; D ambiguous. Germline assignment: CDR1 MNHEY and CDR2 SMNVEV (reference sequence). V dropped 3 bases and J dropped 6 bases, with 8 bases sitting between them. The CDR3 runs 12 residues. The CDR3 nucleotides read TGTGCCAGCAGTTTGACTGGCCAGACCCAGTACTTC. Protein: CASSLTGQTQYF.

This clone is a singleton in its sample. The V and J genes are TRBV5-6 and TRBJ2-2, with TRBD1 matching 7 bases. The CDR3 spans 15 residues. CDR1 is SGHDT, CDR2 YYEEEE, per germline. The trim removed 0 bases at V and 7 bases at J, leaving 6 bases unmatched. Here the CDR3 DNA reads TGTGCCAGCAGCTTGGGTACAGGGGTTAGCGGGGAGCTGTTTTTT. It translates to CASSLGTGVSGELFF.

The rearrangement joins TRBV19 to TRBJ2-7; possibly TRBD2 for D (6 bases). Trimming stripped 3 bases from V and 2 bases from J, with 14 bases between. CDR1 LNHDA and CDR2 SQIVND come from the germline V gene (reference sequence). This CDR3 has 15 amino acids. DNA of the CDR3: TGTGCCAGTAGTATTTATGTAGCGGCGACCTACGAGCAGTACTTC. Translation: CASSIYVAATYEQYF. Together with reference TRBV19 and TRBJ2-7, the CDR3 gives the full variable domain: DGGITQSPKYLFRKEGQNVTLSCEQNLNHDAMYWYRQDPGQGLRLIYYSQIVNDFQKGDIAEGYSVSREKKESFPLTVTSAQKNPTAFYLCASSIYVAATYEQYFGPGTRLTVT.

This clone was seen only once. This sequence joins TRBV7-2 and TRBJ2-3, with D possibly matching TRBD2 (7 bases). This CDR3 has 13 amino acids. Germline CDR1 reads SGHTA; CDR2 reads FQGNSA. V dropped 5 bases and J dropped 6 bases, with 12 bases sitting between them. Written as DNA, the CDR3 is TGTGCCAGCAGCCCGGGGGGCGTTGATACGCAGTATTTT. Protein product: CASSPGGVDTQYF. The complete variable domain, with remaining parts taken from reference TRBV7-2 and TRBJ2-3, reads GAGVSQSPSNKVTEKGKDVELRCDPISGHTALYWYRQSLGQGLEFLIYFQGNSAPDKSGLPSDRFSAERTGGSVSTLTIQRTQQEDSAVYLCASSPGGVDTQYFGPGTRLTVL.